This TCR beta chain stems from a study of regulatory T cells in long-lasting Graves disease. For the study at large: Patients met the persistent Graves' disease definition after over 5 years of antithyroid drugs with positive TSH receptor antibodies.

The time point here: persistent/refractory GD, antithyroid drugs over 5 years with positive TRAb. PBMC RNA was the source of the TCR library. To make TCR beta libraries, researchers used iRepertoire HTBI primers and Arm-PCR of CDR3 regions. A single record per CDR3 protein comes from TCRdb applying MiXCR to the multiplex PCR reads. The repertoire holds 400,000 or so distinct CDR3 sequences, with roughly 20% as singletons. The CDR3 loop spans 13 amino acids. The germline V gene has CDR1 DFQATT and CDR2 SNEGSKA (reference sequence). V dropped 5 bases and J dropped 3 bases, with 11 bases sitting between them. This clonotype was seen only a few times.

This receptor was obtained from a female donor with Graves disease. V and J are TRBV20-1 and TRBJ1-3, with TRBD1 as a possible D gene (5 bases). This specimen consisted of peripheral blood mononuclear cells (PBMCs), obtained when the disease was refractory, from a patient treated with antithyroid drugs. The CDR3 here is CSAPGTLGNTIYF. CDR3 nucleotide sequence: TGCAGTGCTCCCGGGACGCTTGGAAACACCATATATTTT.